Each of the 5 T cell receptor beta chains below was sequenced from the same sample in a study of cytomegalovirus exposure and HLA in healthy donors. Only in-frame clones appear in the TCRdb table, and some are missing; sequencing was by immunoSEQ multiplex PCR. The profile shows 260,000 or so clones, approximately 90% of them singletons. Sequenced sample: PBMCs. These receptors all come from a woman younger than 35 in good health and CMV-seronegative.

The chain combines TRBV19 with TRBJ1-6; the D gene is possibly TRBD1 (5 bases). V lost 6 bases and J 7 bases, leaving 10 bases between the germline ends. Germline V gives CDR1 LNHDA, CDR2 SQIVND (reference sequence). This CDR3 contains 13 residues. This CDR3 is CASSLTENSPLHF. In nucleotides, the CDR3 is TGTGCCAGTAGCCTGACAGAAAATTCACCCCTCCACTTT. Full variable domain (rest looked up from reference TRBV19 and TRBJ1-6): DGGITQSPKYLFRKEGQNVTLSCEQNLNHDAMYWYRQDPGQGLRLIYYSQIVNDFQKGDIAEGYSVSREKKESFPLTVTSAQKNPTAFYLCASSLTENSPLHFGNGTRLTVT.

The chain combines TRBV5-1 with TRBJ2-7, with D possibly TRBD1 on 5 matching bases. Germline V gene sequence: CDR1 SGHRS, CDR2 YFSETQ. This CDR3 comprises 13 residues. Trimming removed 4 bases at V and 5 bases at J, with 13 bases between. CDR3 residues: CASSQRRQNEQYF. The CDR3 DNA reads TGCGCCAGCAGCCAAAGACGACAGAACGAGCAGTACTTC.

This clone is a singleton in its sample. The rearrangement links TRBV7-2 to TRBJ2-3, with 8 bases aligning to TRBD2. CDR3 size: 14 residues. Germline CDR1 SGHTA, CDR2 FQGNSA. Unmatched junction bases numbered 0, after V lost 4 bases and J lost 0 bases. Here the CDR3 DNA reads TGTGCCAGCAGCTCTAGCGGGAGCACAGATACGCAGTATTTT. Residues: CASSSSGSTDTQYF. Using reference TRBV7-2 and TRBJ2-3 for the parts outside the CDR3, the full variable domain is GAGVSQSPSNKVTEKGKDVELRCDPISGHTALYWYRQSLGQGLEFLIYFQGNSAPDKSGLPSDRFSAERTGGSVSTLTIQRTQQEDSAVYLCASSSSGSTDTQYFGPGTRLTVL.

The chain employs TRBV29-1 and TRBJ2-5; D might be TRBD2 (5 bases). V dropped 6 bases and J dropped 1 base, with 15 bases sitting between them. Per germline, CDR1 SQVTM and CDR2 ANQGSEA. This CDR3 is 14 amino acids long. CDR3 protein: CSVLALSAQETQYF. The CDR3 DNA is TGCAGCGTCCTAGCCCTGAGCGCCCAAGAGACCCAGTACTTC.

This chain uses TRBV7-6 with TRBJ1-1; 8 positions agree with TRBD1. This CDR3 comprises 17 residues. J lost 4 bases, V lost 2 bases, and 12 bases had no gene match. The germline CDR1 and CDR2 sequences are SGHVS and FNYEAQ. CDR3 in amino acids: CASSLLAGGNFGTEAFF. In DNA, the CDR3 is TGTGCCAGCAGCTTACTGGCAGGGGGCAATTTTGGCACTGAAGCTTTCTTT.